This entry features one TCR beta chain sequence. A J-beta primer mix and a sample-barcoded 5' primer were used in a second PCR of roughly 7 to 12 cycles. In TCRdb, the 5' RACE reads were re-called with MiXCR into one record per CDR3 protein. The data hold 750,000 to 950,000 distinct CDR3 sequences, with roughly 24% observed a single time. The sample originates from a study of blood T cells in healthy people across ages. Donors were healthy Caucasian individuals from Russia aged roughly 6 to 100. The CDR3 has 13 amino acids. V shed 5 bases and J 8 bases; nucleotides not matched to a gene: 8. The germline gives CDR1 SGHVS, CDR2 FNYEAQ. The sample was also linked to a second study, of T cells of mothers and their children. That paper states: Primer M1S, used in the second PCR, introduced sample barcodes and 2-4 random nucleotides. A slight, non-significant increase in overlap was found for related mother-child pairs relative to unrelated pairs.

Sequencing was carried out using blood. This chain uses TRBV7-6 with TRBJ1-2; 7 bases map to TRBD1. This receptor was identified in a boy aged 10-17 years in good health. CDR3 amino acids: CASSRTGDRGYTF. CDR3 coding DNA: TGTGCCAGCAGCAGAACAGGGGATAGGGGCTACACCTTC.